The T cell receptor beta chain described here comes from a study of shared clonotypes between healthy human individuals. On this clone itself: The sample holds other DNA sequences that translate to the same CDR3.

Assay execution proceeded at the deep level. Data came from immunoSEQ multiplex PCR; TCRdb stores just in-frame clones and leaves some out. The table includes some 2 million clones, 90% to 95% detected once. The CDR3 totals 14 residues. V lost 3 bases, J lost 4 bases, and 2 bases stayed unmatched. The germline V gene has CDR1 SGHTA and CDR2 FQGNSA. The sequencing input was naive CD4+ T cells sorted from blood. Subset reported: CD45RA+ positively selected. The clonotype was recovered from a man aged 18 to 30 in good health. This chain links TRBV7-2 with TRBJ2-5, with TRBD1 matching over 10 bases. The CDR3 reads CASSLTGGGETQYF. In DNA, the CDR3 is TGTGCCAGCAGCTTGACAGGGGGCGGAGAGACCCAGTACTTC.